This TCR beta chain came from a study of regulatory T cells in long-lasting Graves disease. The germline V and J ends were trimmed by 5 bases and 4 bases, with 21 bases remaining between them. The CDR3 contains 17 residues. Per the germline V gene, CDR1 is SGHNT and CDR2 is YYREEE (reference sequence). Time point denoted: newly diagnosed GD, antithyroid drugs for less than 3 months. Scientists built the TCR library using RNA that was extracted from PBMCs. Combining iRepertoire HTBI primers with Arm-PCR of CDR3 regions, the authors built TCR beta libraries. TCRdb redid the calling of the multiplex PCR reads with MiXCR, one entry per CDR3 protein. This table has 400,000 to 500,000 distinct CDR3 sequences, approximately 14% appearing once. Another study also made use of these data, one on T cells in Graves' hyperthyroidism and ophthalmopathy.

The starting material was peripheral blood mononuclear cells (PBMCs), obtained at new diagnosis, from a patient treated with antithyroid drugs. This sequence joins TRBV5-4 and TRBJ2-2; perhaps TRBD1 as D (7 bases). The sequence was collected from a woman between 50 and 59 years old with Graves disease. The CDR3 region has the DNA TGTGCCAGCAGTTCAAGCCGGAGGGGGCTCGGCACCGGGGAGCTGTTTTTT. The encoded protein is CASSSSRRGLGTGELFF.